Here is one TCR beta chain with its context. What it binds is not known. This record comes from a study of T cell clusters in autoimmune cytopenias. Whole-study findings and limits: Physiological T cell clusters of healthy donors were apparently absent in primary autoimmune cytopenia patients.

There are 15 residues in the CDR3. Germline V gives CDR1 SGHTA, CDR2 FQGNSA. TRB amplification used around 260 ng of peripheral blood genomic DNA. TRB was amplified by touch-down multiplex PCR, primer pools A and B combined. No DNA is given; TCRdb re-called the multiplex PCR reads and lists each CDR3 protein once. The table lists approximately 5,900 distinct CDR3 sequences. These data are also associated with another study on T cell repertoires in aging, cancer and after chemotherapy. That investigation notes: About 8.8 million TCR reads were in the whole dataset. Untreated cancer patients had significantly lower blood TCR diversity than age-matched healthy donors. Median generation probability rose over the chemotherapy interval in each cancer cohort, suggesting rebound thymic output.

The chain carries TRBV7-2 and TRBJ1-4. This TCR derives from a human donor in good health. Material for sequencing was peripheral blood. CDR3 sequence: CASSFAGPTNEKLFF.